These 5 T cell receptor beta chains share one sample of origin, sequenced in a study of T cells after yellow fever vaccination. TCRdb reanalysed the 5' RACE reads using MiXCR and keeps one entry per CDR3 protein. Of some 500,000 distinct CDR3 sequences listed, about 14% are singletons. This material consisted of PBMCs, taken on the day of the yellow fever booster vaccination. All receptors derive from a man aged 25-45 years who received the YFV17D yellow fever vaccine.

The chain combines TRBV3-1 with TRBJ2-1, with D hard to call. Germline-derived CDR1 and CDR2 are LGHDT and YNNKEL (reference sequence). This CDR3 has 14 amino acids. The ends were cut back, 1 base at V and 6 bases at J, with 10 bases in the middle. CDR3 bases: TGTGCCAGCAGCCAAGGGAGACGGGTCAATGAGCAGTTCTTC. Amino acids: CASSQGRRVNEQFF.

The CDR3 region has the DNA TGTGCCAGCAGCCGGAGAGAAGAGCAGTACTTC. Its protein is CASSRREEQYF. V gene TRBV27 combines with J gene TRBJ2-7; no definite D call. Per the germline V gene, CDR1 is MNHEY and CDR2 is SMNVEV (reference sequence). Trimming took off 6 bases at V and 7 bases at J, with 10 bases between the two ends. The CDR3 consists of 11 residues.

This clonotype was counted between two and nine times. The CDR3 loop is CASMRRKDNEQFF. The DNA for the CDR3 is TGTGCCAGCATGCGGCGGAAAGACAATGAGCAGTTCTTC. This sequence joins TRBV7-8 and TRBJ2-1; D not resolved. The CDR3 runs to 13 residues. Germline V gene data show CDR1 as SGHVS and CDR2 as FQNEAQ. Trimming left V 7 bases short and J 5 bases short, with 12 bases between. The full variable domain, with the rest looked up from reference TRBV7-8 and TRBJ2-1, is GAGVSQSPRYKVAKRGQDVALRCDPISGHVSLFWYQQALGQGPEFLTYFQNEAQLDKSGLPSDRFFAERPEGSVSTLKIQRTQQEDSAVYLCASMRRKDNEQFFGPGTRLTVL.

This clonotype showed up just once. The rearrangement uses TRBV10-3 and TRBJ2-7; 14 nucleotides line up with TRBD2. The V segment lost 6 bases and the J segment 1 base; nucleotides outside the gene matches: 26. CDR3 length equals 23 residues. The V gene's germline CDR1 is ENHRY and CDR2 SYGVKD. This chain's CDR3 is CAISYGQGRSPGLAGASSYEQYF. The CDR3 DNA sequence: TGTGCCATCAGCTATGGACAGGGGAGATCTCCGGGACTAGCGGGAGCCTCTTCCTACGAGCAGTACTTC.

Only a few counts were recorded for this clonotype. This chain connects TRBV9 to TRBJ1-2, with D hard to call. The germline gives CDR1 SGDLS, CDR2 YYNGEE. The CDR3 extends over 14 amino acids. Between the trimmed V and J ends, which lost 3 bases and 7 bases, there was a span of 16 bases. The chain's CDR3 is CASSANLGSPGYTF. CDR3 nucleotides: TGTGCCAGCAGCGCAAATCTAGGATCCCCTGGCTACACCTTC.